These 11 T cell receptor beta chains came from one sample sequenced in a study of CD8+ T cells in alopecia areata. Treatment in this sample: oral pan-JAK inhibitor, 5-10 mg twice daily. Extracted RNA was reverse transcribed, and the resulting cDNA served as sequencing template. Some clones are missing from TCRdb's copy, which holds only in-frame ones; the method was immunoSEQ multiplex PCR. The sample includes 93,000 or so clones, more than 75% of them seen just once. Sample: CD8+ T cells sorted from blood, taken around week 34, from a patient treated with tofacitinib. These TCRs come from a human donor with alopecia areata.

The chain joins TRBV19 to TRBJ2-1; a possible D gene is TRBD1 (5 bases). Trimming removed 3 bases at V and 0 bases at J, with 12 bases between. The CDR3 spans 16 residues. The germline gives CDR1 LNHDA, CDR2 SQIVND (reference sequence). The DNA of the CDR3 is TGTGCCAGTAGTATCTTGGGGCAAGGCTCCTACAATGAGCAGTTCTTC. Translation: CASSILGQGSYNEQFF. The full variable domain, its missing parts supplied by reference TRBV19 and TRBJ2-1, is DGGITQSPKYLFRKEGQNVTLSCEQNLNHDAMYWYRQDPGQGLRLIYYSQIVNDFQKGDIAEGYSVSREKKESFPLTVTSAQKNPTAFYLCASSILGQGSYNEQFFGPGTRLTVL.

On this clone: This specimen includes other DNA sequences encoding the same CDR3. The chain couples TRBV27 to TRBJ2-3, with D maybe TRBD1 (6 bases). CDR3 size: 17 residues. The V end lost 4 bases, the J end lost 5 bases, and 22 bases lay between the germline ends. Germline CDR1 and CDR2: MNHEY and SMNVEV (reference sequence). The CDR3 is CASSSDSWRELEDTQYF. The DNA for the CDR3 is TGTGCCAGCAGTTCGGACAGCTGGCGTGAGTTGGAAGATACGCAGTATTTT.

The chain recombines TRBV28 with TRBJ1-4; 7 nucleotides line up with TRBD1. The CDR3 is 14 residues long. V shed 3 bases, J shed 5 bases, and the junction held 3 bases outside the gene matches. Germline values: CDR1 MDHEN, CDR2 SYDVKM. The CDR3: CASSLGQINEKLFF. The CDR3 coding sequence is TGTGCCAGCAGTTTGGGACAGATCAATGAAAAACTGTTTTTT.

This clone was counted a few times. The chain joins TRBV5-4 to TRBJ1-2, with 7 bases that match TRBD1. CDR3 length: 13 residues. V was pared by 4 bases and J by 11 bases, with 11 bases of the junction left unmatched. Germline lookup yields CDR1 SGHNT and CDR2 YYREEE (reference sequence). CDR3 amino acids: CASSDGTVPWYTF. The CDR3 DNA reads TGTGCCAGCAGCGACGGGACAGTCCCTTGGTACACCTTC.

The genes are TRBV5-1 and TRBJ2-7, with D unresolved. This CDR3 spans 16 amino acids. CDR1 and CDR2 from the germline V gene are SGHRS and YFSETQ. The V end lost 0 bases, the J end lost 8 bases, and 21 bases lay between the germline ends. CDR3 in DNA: TGCGCCAGCAGCTTGGGCCCCCAGGCCCCCAAAGCGCAGCAGTACTTC. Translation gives CASSLGPQAPKAQQYF.

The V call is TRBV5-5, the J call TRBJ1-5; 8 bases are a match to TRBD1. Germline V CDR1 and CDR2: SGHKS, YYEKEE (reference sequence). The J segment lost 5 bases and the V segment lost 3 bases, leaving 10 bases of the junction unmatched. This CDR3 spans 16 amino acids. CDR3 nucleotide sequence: TGTGCCAGCAGCTCTACGGACAGGGAGTACTATCAGCCCCAGCATTTT. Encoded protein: CASSSTDREYYQPQHF.

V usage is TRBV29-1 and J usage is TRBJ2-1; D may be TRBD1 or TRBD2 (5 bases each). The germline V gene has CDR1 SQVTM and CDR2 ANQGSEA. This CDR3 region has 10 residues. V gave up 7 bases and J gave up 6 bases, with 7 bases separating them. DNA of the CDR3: TGCAGCGCCGGGACCAATGAGCAGTTCTTC. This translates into CSAGTNEQFF.

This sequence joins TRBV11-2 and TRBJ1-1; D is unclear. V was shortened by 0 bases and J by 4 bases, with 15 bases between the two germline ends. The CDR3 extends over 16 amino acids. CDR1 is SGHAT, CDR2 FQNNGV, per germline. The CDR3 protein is CASSLDTMGGRTEAFF. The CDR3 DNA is TGTGCCAGCAGCTTAGATACGATGGGAGGACGCACTGAAGCTTTCTTT.

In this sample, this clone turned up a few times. CDR3 amino acids: CASSLGTGGTDTQYF. CDR3 sequence (DNA): TGTGCCAGCAGCTTGGGGACAGGGGGCACAGATACGCAGTATTTT. The gene calls are TRBV5-8 and TRBJ2-3, with TRBD1 matching over 9 bases. The J segment lost 1 base and the V segment lost 0 bases, leaving 0 bases of the junction unmatched. CDR1 and CDR2 (germline): SGHTS, YDEGEE. This CDR3 comprises 15 residues.

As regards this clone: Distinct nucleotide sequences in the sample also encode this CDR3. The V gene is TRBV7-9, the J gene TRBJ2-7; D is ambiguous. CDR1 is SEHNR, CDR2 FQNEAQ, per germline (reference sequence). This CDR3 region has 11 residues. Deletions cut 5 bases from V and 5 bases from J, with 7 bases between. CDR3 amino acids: CASSLSNEQYF. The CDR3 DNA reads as TGTGCCAGCAGCCTCTCAAACGAGCAGTACTTC.

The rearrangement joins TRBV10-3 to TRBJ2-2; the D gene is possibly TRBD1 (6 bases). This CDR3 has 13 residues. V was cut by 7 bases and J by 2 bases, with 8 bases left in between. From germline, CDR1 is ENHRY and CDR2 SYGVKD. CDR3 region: CAIMGQNTGELFF. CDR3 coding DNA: TGTGCCATCATGGGACAAAACACCGGGGAGCTGTTTTTT.